This TCR beta chain was obtained from a study of T-cell memory formation after mild COVID-19. At the level of the study: TCR clustering was largely donor specific. Study-level findings and limits: Some responding clones appeared in pre-infection memory, suggesting cross-reactive memory joined.

The germline V gene has CDR1 LGHDT and CDR2 YNNKEL (reference sequence). Between the trimmed V and J ends, which lost 9 bases and 2 bases, there was a span of 7 bases. The CDR3 has 11 residues. This clonotype was seen a few times. Its matching antigen is unknown. It was 5'RACE with constant-segment primers that produced the TCR alpha and TCR beta cDNA libraries, which carried sample barcodes and UMIs. Via MiXCR, TCRdb re-called the 5' RACE reads, giving one row per CDR3 protein. The repertoire holds tens of thousands of distinct CDR3 sequences, roughly 12% seen once, with more than 35% in the top ten.

The V call is TRBV3-1, the J call TRBJ2-5; a possible D gene is TRBD1 (6 bases). Source material: PBMCs or a T cell subset sorted from them (not recorded which). The sequence came from a man in his late teens or twenties who had mild COVID-19 (a few samples of this study predate the infection). Cell type and time point are not known. DNA for the CDR3: TGTGCCAGTGGGACACAAGAGACCCAGTACTTC. Its protein product is CASGTQETQYF.